The 2 T cell receptor beta chains in this list originate from one sample, sequenced in a study of cytomegalovirus exposure and HLA in healthy donors. PCR primers comprised 60 Vbeta and 13 Jbeta primers. Profiled with immunoSEQ multiplex PCR; TCRdb holds only in-frame clones, not every one. This sample has 200,000 to 250,000 clones, with about two thirds found just once. Sequencing was performed on PBMCs. The receptors here all came from a man in his forties or fifties in good health and CMV-seropositive.

The V gene is TRBV28, the J gene TRBJ1-5, with a possible D match to TRBD1 (5 bases). Germline CDR1 reads MDHEN; CDR2 reads SYDVKM. The CDR3 length is 12 residues. V was cut by 10 bases and J by 4 bases, with 11 bases left in between. CDR3 residues: CATHGGNQPQHF. In nucleotides, the CDR3 is TGTGCCACCCACGGGGGGAATCAGCCCCAGCATTTT.

The chain couples TRBV6-1 to TRBJ2-3; 7 bases agree with TRBD1. Trimming at V came to 3 bases and at J to 2 bases, leaving 5 bases not matched to a gene. This CDR3 is built from 15 residues. CDR1 and CDR2 (germline): MNHNS, SASEGT. CDR3: CASSDSDRTTDTQYF. The DNA for the CDR3 is TGTGCCAGCAGTGATTCGGACAGGACCACAGATACGCAGTATTTT.